The T cell receptor beta chain described here comes from a study of T cell responses to AZD1222 COVID-19 vaccine. Study-level findings and limits: The span of vaccine-associated CD4 TCRs extended across spike, with dominance at 160-218 and 743-854.

V lost 5 bases, J lost 2 bases, and 9 bases lay in between. Germline CDR1 SQVTM, CDR2 ANQGSEA. This CDR3 has 12 amino acids. Regarding this clone: The target antigen is unknown.

TCRdb's table, derived via immunoSEQ multiplex PCR, lists solely in-frame clones and lacks some. The table has about 140,000 clones, roughly 91% seen once. The clonotype comes from an adult who received the AZD1222 COVID-19 vaccine. This chain links TRBV29-1 with TRBJ2-5; perhaps TRBD1 as D (5 bases). The sample in question was peripheral blood, obtained 28 days after the second AZD1222 dose. CDR3: CSVYSGQETQYF. DNA for the CDR3: TGCAGCGTTTATTCAGGGCAAGAGACCCAGTACTTC. Full variable domain (outside the CDR3, taken from reference TRBV29-1 and TRBJ2-5): SAVISQKPSRDICQRGTSLTIQCQVDSQVTMMFWYRQQPGQSLTLIATANQGSEATYESGFVIDKFPISRPNLTFSTLTVSNMSPEDSSIYLCSVYSGQETQYFGPGTRLLVL.